This T cell receptor beta chain was profiled in a study of T cells in Graves' hyperthyroidism and ophthalmopathy (dated by TCRdb to the late 2010s). Regarding the research as a whole: Peripheral blood was collected at initial diagnosis, before any treatment. Prospective prediction of ophthalmopathy was tested in an independent validation cohort of some 19 hyperthyroidism patients and roughly 16 patients who later progressed to ophthalmopathy. In over five Graves' hyperthyroidism patients, the study also compared T-cell repertoires from thyroid tissue with T-cell repertoires from blood. After blood sampling, hyperthyroidism patients were treated with methimazole at a starting dose of 30 mg daily, and ophthalmopathy patients were treated with high-dose intravenous methylprednisolone. TCR V-J signatures able to tell the groups apart were searched for in a discovery cohort of around 95 patients, of whom more than 40 had Graves' ophthalmopathy and more than 55 had stable Graves' hyperthyroidism. The 75 to 100 discovery patients were randomly split 7:3 into training and test sets. The paper reports TCR Vbeta CDR3 sequencing of some 140 peripheral blood samples: approximately 41 ophthalmopathy, roughly 74 hyperthyroidism and around 17 progressor patients.

Amplification of TCR beta CDR3 regions was carried out from RNA transcripts. A first-round RT-PCR of the TCR CDR3 used the HTBI primer set with the Qiagen OneStep RT-PCR kit. The libraries were constructed in a second round of multiplex PCR and then size-selected and purified. Paired-end sequencing of the libraries was performed with 100 bp reads on an Illumina HiSeq2000. Concerning the study's data processing: SOAPnuke was used to process the raw data, with reads discarded if the reads contained adapters or uncalled bases, had a mean Phred below 15, or lacked an exact constant-primer or identifier match. High-quality paired reads were merged using COPE v1.2.5, and each unique nucleotide sequence was defined as a clonotype. Clonotypes were aligned to IMGT TRBV, TRBD and TRBJ reference segments using MiTCR v1.1. The analysis included only V-J combinations with a frequency above 0.0001, which together covered 99% to 99.2% of the repertoires. A TCS score was defined as the ratio between F50 (clonal expansion) and ExV (chaos), using BLOSUM62-based TCRdist between CDR3 peptides within each V-J. Welch's t-statistics and random forest reduced fewer than 550 V-J features to 13, which were used in a naive Bayes classifier (R e1071). The public sequencing data were trimmed at Q25 with fastp and processed into clonotypes with MiXCR by TCRdb, which kept only in-frame beta chains. Rows matching on CDR3 protein sequence are summarized as one entry with the most common DNA and genes. In this record, the V and J calls reflect TCRdb's handling and not the investigators' own analysis. The sample profile shows 450,000 to 650,000 distinct CDR3 sequences; around 14% of them were found once. Jointly, the top ten make up around 7% of the sample.

As encoded in the germline V gene (reference sequence), CDR1 is MNHEY while CDR2 is SMNVEV. The CDR3 contains 14 residues, cysteine and phenylalanine counted. CDR3 DNA only is kept here, 42 bases in frame from base 1. Trimming takes 3 bases off V and 4 bases off J; junction bases not matched to a gene: 5. This clonotype was counted many times. Its antigen is not yet known. The sample holds no much larger clone one base away, and base qualities are not on file. Ophthalmopathy patients had moderately to severely active disease, Clinical Activity Score of at least 3, NOSPECS grade of at least 4, and duration under 3 months. The study excluded patients with uncontrolled infections, other autoimmune diseases, pregnancy or lactation. Diagnoses were based on clinical symptoms, serum thyroxine and TRAb, thyroid ultrasound and orbital computed tomography. PBMCs were isolated from approximately 10 ml of fresh peripheral blood by Ficoll-Paque density gradient centrifugation. Trizol reagent was used to extract total RNA, and RNA quality was then checked on an Agilent 2100 Bioanalyzer.

The study at large found these results: Most expanded thyroid clonotypes (frequency above 0.001) were also found in blood, which suggests that blood repertoires may mirror thyroid immune responses. A 13 V-J signature model separated ophthalmopathy from stable hyperthyroidism, with around 88% sensitivity and 81.08% specificity in cross-validation and 80%/75% in testing. In validation, the model predicted progression to ophthalmopathy with around 71% sensitivity and about 72% specificity, a median of about 6 months before onset. No statistical method was used to set the sample size in advance, and investigators knew the group allocation.

The sequence joins TRBV27 to TRBJ2-7, with 8 bases in between that match TRBD2. The receptor comes from a woman between 18 and 29 years old with Graves' ophthalmopathy. Source material: blood. The nucleotide sequence reads TGTGCCAGCAGTTTTGCTAGCGGGTCTTACGAGCAGTACTTC. It translates as CASSFASGSYEQYF.